This TCR beta chain was obtained from a study of Ad26.COV2.S vaccination and SARS-CoV-2 variants. The study, taken as a whole, reports: Spike-specific responses of CD8+ and CD4+ T cells were reported to display substantial breadth after vaccination. Vaccine recipients surpassed placebo recipients in spike-specific TCR breadth.

The CDR3 consists of 14 residues. Germline CDR1 is SQVTM and CDR2 is ANQGSEA. Trimming removed 2 bases at V and 7 bases at J, with 14 bases between. Profiling relied on immunoSEQ multiplex PCR, and the TCRdb table lists in-frame clones only, not all of them. The table lists about 320,000 clones, around 83% of them singletons. In the case of this clone: Its antigen is not identified.

Treatment defined: 19 received Ad26.COV2.S at low or high dose, single or two shots; 5 received placebo; per-sample allocation not given. Specimens were obtained on day 63 following the first vaccine or placebo injection. Sequences were derived from peripheral blood, sampled in a trial of Ad26.COV2.S vaccine versus placebo. This TCR came from a person aged 18-60 years who received the Ad26.COV2.S COVID-19 vaccine or a placebo. The rearrangement links TRBV29-1 to TRBJ1-4, with no clear D. Here the CDR3 reads CSVEFPPPFEKLFF. The CDR3 DNA reads as TGCAGCGTTGAATTCCCCCCACCGTTTGAAAAACTGTTTTTT.